This is a list of T cell receptor beta chains from one sample in a study of blood T cell repertoires in COVID-19. This table comes from immunoSEQ multiplex PCR, and its TCRdb copy is limited to in-frame clones, with some not included. The table has 250,000 to 300,000 clones, 80% to 90% seen once. Sequenced: peripheral blood. The receptors were gathered from a woman aged 70-85 years with acute or convalescent COVID-19. Each CDR3 is given without its conserved first and last residue.

v_gene: TRBV2
j_gene: TRBJ2-5
CDR3aa: ASSGTVTAETQY

v_gene: TRBV6-1
j_gene: TRBJ1-5
CDR3aa: ASSEIRLFGNQPQH

v_gene: TRBV7-2
j_gene: TRBJ1-2
CDR3aa: ASSPAGQAYGYT

v_gene: TRBV19
j_gene: TRBJ1-2
CDR3aa: ASSIDRAYGYT

v_gene: TRBV5-1
j_gene: TRBJ2-1
CDR3aa: ASSSGGYLSYNEQF

v_gene: TRBV2
j_gene: TRBJ1-5
CDR3aa: ASSGGGQPQH

v_gene: TRBV5-5
j_gene: TRBJ1-2
CDR3aa: ASSLGDSYGYT

v_gene: TRBV5-4
j_gene: TRBJ2-5
CDR3aa: ASSLDAGGTRLAGETQY

v_gene: TRBV5-1
j_gene: TRBJ2-2
CDR3aa: ASSAGLANGELF

v_gene: TRBV30
j_gene: TRBJ1-2
CDR3aa: AGRAGKGHYGYT

v_gene: TRBV5-1
j_gene: TRBJ1-2
CDR3aa: ASSSTAGTDGYT

v_gene: TRBV5-4
j_gene: TRBJ1-6
CDR3aa: ASSLVRSSYNSPLH

v_gene: TRBV4-1
j_gene: TRBJ1-3
CDR3aa: ASSQGRQRGSGNTIY

v_gene: TRBV28
j_gene: TRBJ2-7
CDR3aa: ASRTEDRLIYEQY

v_gene: TRBV5-4
j_gene: TRBJ1-1
CDR3aa: ASSLRSTEAF

v_gene: TRBV20-1
j_gene: TRBJ1-1
CDR3aa: SAWTGAEAF

v_gene: TRBV28
j_gene: TRBJ1-4
CDR3aa: ASSLRGKYEKLF

v_gene: TRBV2
j_gene: TRBJ1-2
CDR3aa: ASRYRGLGDGYT

v_gene: TRBV18
j_gene: TRBJ1-1
CDR3aa: ASSRAESPNTEAF

v_gene: TRBV11-2
j_gene: TRBJ2-7
CDR3aa: ASSSGTGRYEQY

v_gene: TRBV2
j_gene: TRBJ2-5
CDR3aa: ASSATGGRETQY

v_gene: TRBV5-3
j_gene: TRBJ1-2
CDR3aa: ARSLGTDLYGYT

v_gene: TRBV5-1
j_gene: TRBJ2-7
CDR3aa: ASSLEPGQGSEQY

v_gene: TRBV7-9
j_gene: TRBJ2-5
CDR3aa: ASSRAGGAETQY

v_gene: TRBV3-1/TRBV3-2
j_gene: TRBJ2-7
CDR3aa: ASSQDRFTWGGEQY

v_gene: TRBV28
j_gene: TRBJ2-7
CDR3aa: ASSLDRDHEQY

v_gene: TRBV5-1
j_gene: TRBJ1-1
CDR3aa: ASKRREYDTEAF

v_gene: TRBV29-1
j_gene: TRBJ1-2
CDR3aa: SVGAPSGQGTGYT

v_gene: TRBV5-6
j_gene: TRBJ1-1
CDR3aa: ASSPRLIMNTEAF

v_gene: TRBV10-3
j_gene: TRBJ2-1
CDR3aa: ATDTGQGYNEQF

v_gene: TRBV7-8
j_gene: TRBJ1-1
CDR3aa: ASSLVGGAGTEAF